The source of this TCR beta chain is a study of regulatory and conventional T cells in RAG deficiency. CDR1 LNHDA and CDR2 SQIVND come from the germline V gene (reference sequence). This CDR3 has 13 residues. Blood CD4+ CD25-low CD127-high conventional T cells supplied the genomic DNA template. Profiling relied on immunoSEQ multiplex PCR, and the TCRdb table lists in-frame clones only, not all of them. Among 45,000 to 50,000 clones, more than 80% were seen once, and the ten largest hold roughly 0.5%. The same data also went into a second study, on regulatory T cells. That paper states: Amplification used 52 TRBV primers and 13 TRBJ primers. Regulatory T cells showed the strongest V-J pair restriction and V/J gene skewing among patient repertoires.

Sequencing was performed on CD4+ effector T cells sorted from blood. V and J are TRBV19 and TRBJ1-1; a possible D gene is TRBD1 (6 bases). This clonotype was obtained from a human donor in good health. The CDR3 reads CATRDGGRTEAFF. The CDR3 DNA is TGTGCAACCCGAGACGGGGGCCGAACTGAAGCTTTCTTT.